Each of the 25 T cell receptor beta chains below was sequenced from the same sample in a study of vaccination effects on CD4 cells after COVID-19. Sequencing was preceded by expansion of antigen-specific CD4+ T cells with viral peptide pools in the ViraFEST assay. With around ten days of culture completed, CD4+ T cells were isolated. The participants, recipients of two vaccine doses, got either BNT162b2 or mRNA-1273. Their target antigens are unknown. The data were produced by immunoSEQ multiplex PCR, yet TCRdb's version contains in-frame clones alone and is incomplete. The sample has tens of thousands of clones, 75% to 85% seen once. Sequenced here: CD4+ T cells from PBMCs cultured with HCoV-229E spike peptides, sampled after COVID-19 vaccination. These receptors all come from a human donor who received a COVID-19 vaccine.

This clone showed up just once. This chain's CDR3 is CASRSISRGTEAFF. The CDR3 DNA reads TGCGCCAGCAGATCTATTTCGCGGGGCACTGAAGCTTTCTTT. This chain uses TRBV5-1 with TRBJ1-1; no definite D call. There are 14 residues in the CDR3. Per germline, CDR1 SGHRS and CDR2 YFSETQ. Trimming took off 5 bases at V and 4 bases at J, with 15 bases between the two ends.

For the CDR3, the DNA is TGTGCCAGCTCACCACAGGGTACCTCAGATACGCAGTATTTT. This sequence encodes CASSPQGTSDTQYF. The chain carries TRBV18 and TRBJ2-3; D not certain. CDR1 is KGHSH and CDR2 is LQKENI in the germline V gene. This CDR3 contains 14 residues. V dropped 1 base and J dropped 4 bases, with 9 bases sitting between them.

The chain combines TRBV27 with TRBJ1-2, with D possibly being TRBD1 (5 bases). This CDR3 spans 13 amino acids. V gave up 5 bases and J gave up 4 bases, with 11 bases separating them. The germline V gene has CDR1 MNHEY and CDR2 SMNVEV (reference sequence). CDR3 DNA: TGTGCCAGCAGTCGCCAGGGTGGCTATGGCTACACCTTC. This codes for CASSRQGGYGYTF.

This chain connects TRBV2 to TRBJ1-6, with 8 nucleotides matching TRBD1. The CDR3 covers 15 residues. Germline trimming cut 1 base from V and 8 bases from J; bases unmatched to any gene: 4. Germline CDR1 reads SNHLY; CDR2 reads FYNNEI. The DNA of the CDR3 is TGTGCCAGCAGTGAAGGGACAGGGAGGGATTCACCCCTCCACTTT. Amino acid sequence: CASSEGTGRDSPLHF.

This chain joins TRBV2 and TRBJ2-2, with D perhaps TRBD2 (5 bases). This CDR3 comprises 11 residues. Trimming removed 7 bases at V and 10 bases at J, with 10 bases between. Germline V gene sequence: CDR1 SNHLY, CDR2 FYNNEI. This CDR3 reads CASIRGAELFF. CDR3 sequence (DNA): TGTGCCAGCATACGGGGTGCGGAGCTGTTTTTT.

The chain recombines TRBV18 with TRBJ2-7; 8 bases are a match to TRBD2. Germline V CDR1 and CDR2: KGHSH, LQKENI. The CDR3 totals 14 residues. V lost 2 bases to trimming and J lost 6 bases; unmatched junction nucleotides: 6. Written as DNA, the CDR3 is TGTGCCAGCTCACCAGAGACTAGCGACGGCGAGCAGTACGTC. Translated, it gives CASSPETSDGEQYV.

This chain links TRBV29-1 with TRBJ1-2; 8 nucleotides line up with TRBD1. Germline CDR1 is SQVTM and CDR2 is ANQGSEA. The CDR3 is made up of 12 amino acids. Trimming removed 7 bases from V and 10 bases from J; junction bases left unmatched: 11. The CDR3 DNA follows: TGCAGCGCCGCAAGGGCAGGGGGCGTCTACACCTTC. Its protein product is CSAARAGGVYTF.

The table lists this clone with a few counts. The CDR3 bases are TGTGCCAGCAGCTTAGGGGGGACTAATGAAAAACTGTTTTTT. Translating gives CASSLGGTNEKLFF. The chain recombines TRBV7-6 with TRBJ1-4; D might be TRBD1 (5 bases). The CDR3 is 14 residues long. Trimming left V 1 base short and J 2 bases short, with 5 bases between. Germline V gene data show CDR1 as SGHVS and CDR2 as FNYEAQ.

This clone turned up a few times. The chain links TRBV28 to TRBJ2-2, with D uncertain. CDR3 length: 12 residues. Trimming stripped 5 bases from V and 7 bases from J, with 8 bases between. CDR1 and CDR2 from the germline V gene are MDHEN and SYDVKM. The CDR3 DNA reads TGTGCCAGCAGTGTATTGGGCGGGGAGCTGTTTTTT. This translates into CASSVLGGELFF.

This rearrangement joins TRBV5-6 to TRBJ1-6; D uncertain. V was shortened by 0 bases and J by 7 bases, with 11 bases between the two germline ends. CDR1 SGHDT and CDR2 YYEEEE come from the germline V gene. This CDR3 contains 15 residues. In nucleotides, the CDR3 is TGTGCCAGCAGCTTGGGTCGTTCGATCAATTCACCCCTCCACTTT. Translated, it gives CASSLGRSINSPLHF. Full variable domain (rest looked up from reference TRBV5-6 and TRBJ1-6): DAGVTQSPTHLIKTRGQQVTLRCSPKSGHDTVSWYQQALGQGPQFIFQYYEEEERQRGNFPDRFSGHQFPNYSSELNVNALLLGDSALYLCASSLGRSINSPLHFGNGTRLTVT.

The chain links TRBV13 to TRBJ2-1; weak D call: TRBD2 (5 bases). The ends were cut back, 5 bases at V and 7 bases at J, with 15 bases in the middle. CDR1 PRHDT and CDR2 FYEKMQ come from the germline V gene (reference sequence). The CDR3 sequence is 14 residues long. This CDR3 is CASSTRTHKNEQFF. The CDR3 DNA reads as TGTGCCAGCAGCACCCGGACTCATAAAAATGAGCAGTTCTTC.

The chain employs TRBV3-1 (or the pseudogene TRBV3-2) and TRBJ2-6; D could derive from TRBD1 or TRBD2 (6 bases each). V was trimmed by 1 base and J by 4 bases, leaving 14 bases between them. The CDR3 totals 17 residues. Germline V gives CDR1 LGHDT, CDR2 YNNKEL (reference sequence). CDR3 amino acids: CASSQVGGRNGANVLTF. The CDR3 coding sequence is TGTGCCAGCAGCCAAGTGGGGGGCAGGAACGGGGCCAACGTCCTGACTTTC.

V gene TRBV21-1 combines with J gene TRBJ2-5; the table's D call, TRBD2, has no DNA check behind it. TRBV21-1 is an annotated pseudogene. This CDR3 region has 17 residues. The CDR3 coding sequence is TGTGCCAGCAGCAAAAGGGGACTAGCGGGGTCCCCAGAGACCCAGTACTTC. It specifies CASSKRGLAGSPETQYF.

The chain recombines TRBV29-1 with TRBJ2-2; D gene uncertain. The CDR3 extends over 11 amino acids. The V end lost 5 bases, the J end lost 8 bases, and 9 bases lay between the germline ends. Germline loops: CDR1 SQVTM, CDR2 ANQGSEA. CDR3 sequence: CSVRKAGELFF. Written as DNA, the CDR3 is TGCAGCGTTCGAAAGGCAGGGGAGCTGTTTTTT.

The chain has TRBV6-2 or TRBV6-3 and TRBJ1-2; TRBD1 agrees at 11 bases. Germline loops: CDR1 MNHEY, CDR2 SVGEGT. This CDR3 is 14 amino acids long. The V and J ends lost 6 bases and 4 bases, in that order; junction bases with no gene match: 4. The CDR3 DNA sequence: TGTGCCAGCAGCCGGACAGGGGGCGGCTATGGCTACACCTTC. Residues: CASSRTGGGYGYTF.

The chain recombines TRBV5-8 with TRBJ2-5; D is uncertain. CDR1 is SGHTS and CDR2 is YDEGEE in the germline V gene. The CDR3 has 17 amino acids. V was pared by 7 bases and J by 0 bases, with 22 bases between. The CDR3 sequence: CASPTMGASTYQETQYF. The CDR3 DNA reads as TGTGCCAGCCCAACCATGGGCGCGAGTACATACCAAGAGACCCAGTACTTC.

V and J are TRBV6-1 and TRBJ1-4; TRBD1 agrees at 9 bases. The CDR3 is made up of 17 amino acids. Germline-derived CDR1 and CDR2 are MNHNS and SASEGT. V lost 4 bases and J lost 0; bases outside the gene matches: 6. The DNA of the CDR3 is TGTGCCAGCAGTGGCCGACAGGGGGTGGCAACTAATGAAAAACTGTTTTTT. Amino acids: CASSGRQGVATNEKLFF.

This clone was detected only once. The rearrangement joins TRBV2 to TRBJ1-5; 7 nucleotides match TRBD1. CDR1 and CDR2 (germline): SNHLY, FYNNEI. The J segment lost 4 bases and the V segment lost 8 bases, leaving 8 bases of the junction unmatched. The CDR3 runs 14 residues. CDR3 sequence: CASGPTGTNQPQHF. Written as DNA, the CDR3 is TGTGCCAGCGGGCCGACAGGGACAAATCAGCCCCAGCATTTT.

The chain links TRBV6-5 to TRBJ1-2, with TRBD1 matching over 8 bases. CDR3 size: 14 residues. The J segment lost 3 bases and the V segment lost 7 bases, leaving 7 bases of the junction unmatched. Germline CDR1 MNHEY, CDR2 SVGAGI. The CDR3 sequence: CASIKQGEYYGYTF. The CDR3 bases are TGTGCCAGCATTAAACAGGGGGAATACTATGGCTACACCTTC.

The chain recombines TRBV6-5 with TRBJ2-1; D is ambiguous. There are 12 residues in the CDR3. Germline assignment: CDR1 MNHEY and CDR2 SVGAGI. Trimming cost V 4 bases and J 6 bases, with 7 bases left between them. DNA of the CDR3: TGTGCCAGCAGTTTATCTAGCAATGAGCAGTTCTTC. Its translation is CASSLSSNEQFF.

The CDR3, as DNA: TGTGCCAGTAGTATGGTAGGCACAGATACGCAGTATTTT. Its protein product is CASSMVGTDTQYF. The V and J genes are TRBV19 and TRBJ2-3; D uncertain. The CDR3 spans 13 residues. The V end lost 3 bases, the J end lost 1 base, and 5 bases lay between the germline ends. Germline V gene lookup returns CDR1 LNHDA and CDR2 SQIVND (reference sequence). The variable domain in full, with the rest retrieved from reference TRBV19 and TRBJ2-3, is DGGITQSPKYLFRKEGQNVTLSCEQNLNHDAMYWYRQDPGQGLRLIYYSQIVNDFQKGDIAEGYSVSREKKESFPLTVTSAQKNPTAFYLCASSMVGTDTQYFGPGTRLTVL.

This clone was found once. This sequence joins TRBV7-7 and TRBJ1-1; tentatively, D is TRBD1 (5 bases). Trimming stripped 5 bases from V and 2 bases from J, with 9 bases between. The germline V gene has CDR1 SSHAT and CDR2 FNYEAQ (reference sequence). The CDR3 runs 13 residues. Written as DNA, the CDR3 is TGTGCCAGCAGCCAGGACACAAACACTGAAGCTTTCTTT. This encodes CASSQDTNTEAFF.

The genes are TRBV6-5 and TRBJ2-7; 7 bases match TRBD1. This CDR3 has 13 amino acids. Germline-derived CDR1 and CDR2 are MNHEY and SVGAGI. Trimming removed 2 bases from V and 6 bases from J; junction bases left unmatched: 4. The CDR3 here is CASSYPTGPEQYV. CDR3 nucleotide sequence: TGTGCCAGCAGTTACCCGACAGGGCCCGAGCAGTACGTC.

The CDR3 spells CATSRDLGAAASNYGYTF. CDR3 coding DNA: TGTGCCACCAGCAGAGATTTAGGAGCAGCAGCTTCTAACTATGGCTACACCTTC. The chain recombines TRBV15 with TRBJ1-2; D unclear. CDR3 length equals 18 residues. Looked up from germline, CDR1 is LNHNV and CDR2 is YYDKDF (reference sequence). Trimming removed 0 bases at V and 0 bases at J, with 17 bases between.

The rearrangement uses TRBV7-6 and TRBJ2-6; D is undetermined. The CDR3 is 17 residues long. V was shortened by 0 bases and J by 0 bases, with 9 bases between the two germline ends. Per germline, CDR1 SGHVS and CDR2 FNYEAQ. The CDR3 reads CASSLAGRTSGANVLTF. The CDR3 region has the DNA TGTGCCAGCAGCTTAGCGGGCAGAACCTCTGGGGCCAACGTCCTGACTTTC.